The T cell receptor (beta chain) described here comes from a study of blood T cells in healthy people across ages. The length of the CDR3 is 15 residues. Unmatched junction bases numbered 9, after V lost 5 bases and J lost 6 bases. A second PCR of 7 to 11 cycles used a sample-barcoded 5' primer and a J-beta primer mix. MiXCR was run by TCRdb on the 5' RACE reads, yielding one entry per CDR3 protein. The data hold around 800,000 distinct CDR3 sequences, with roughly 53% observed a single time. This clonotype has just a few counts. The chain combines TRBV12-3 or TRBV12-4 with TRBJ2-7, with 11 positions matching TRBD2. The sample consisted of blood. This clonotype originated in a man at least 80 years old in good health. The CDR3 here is CASSRLGLAGGEQYF. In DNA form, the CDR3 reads TGTGCCAGCAGTCGCCTAGGGCTAGCGGGAGGCGAGCAGTACTTC.